This entry is about one T cell receptor beta chain. This record comes from a study of shared clonotypes between healthy human individuals. V was cut by 3 bases and J by 11 bases, with 14 bases left in between. The CDR3 extends over 13 amino acids. Germline V CDR1 and CDR2: MRHNA, SNTAGT. Sequenced by immunoSEQ multiplex PCR; TCRdb stores in-frame clones only, minus some. The repertoire includes fewer than 500,000 clones, almost 80% of them detected once, and approximately 12% sits in the top ten. The gene calls are TRBV6-4 and TRBJ2-1; D gene uncertain. The material sequenced was PBMCs. The source of this sequence is a woman in her forties in good health. Some clones in this sample may be carry-over from other donors' samples. CDR3: CASSEEVRRKQFF. CDR3 nucleotides: TGTGCCAGCAGTGAAGAGGTTCGGAGAAAGCAGTTCTTC.